Here is one T cell receptor beta chain with its context. Its specificity is not known. This specimen includes other DNA sequences encoding the same CDR3. Germline V gene data show CDR1 as KGHSH and CDR2 as LQKENI. J lost 5 bases, V lost 3 bases, and 2 bases had no gene match. The CDR3 extends over 14 amino acids. The data originate from a study of shared clonotypes between healthy human individuals. At the level of the study: Per donor, CD8 memory used one plate, CD8 naive used two, CD4 memory used three and CD4 naive used three.

Study observations and caveats: Among a handful of donors, roughly 5% of naive CD4 clonotypes were found in common.

Sequencing used immunoSEQ multiplex PCR; TCRdb keeps in-frame clones, though not all of them. The repertoire holds approximately 2.5 million clones, with approximately 94% as singletons. The clonotype was recovered from a man aged 18-30 years in good health. Some clones in this sample may be carry-over from other donors' samples. Input material: naive CD4+ T cells from PBMCs. Described subset: CD45RA+ positively selected. This chain uses TRBV18 with TRBJ1-5; 9 bases are a match to TRBD1. The DNA for the CDR3 is TGTGCCAGCTCACCGACAGGGGGAGATCAGCCCCAGCATTTT. As protein: CASSPTGGDQPQHF.